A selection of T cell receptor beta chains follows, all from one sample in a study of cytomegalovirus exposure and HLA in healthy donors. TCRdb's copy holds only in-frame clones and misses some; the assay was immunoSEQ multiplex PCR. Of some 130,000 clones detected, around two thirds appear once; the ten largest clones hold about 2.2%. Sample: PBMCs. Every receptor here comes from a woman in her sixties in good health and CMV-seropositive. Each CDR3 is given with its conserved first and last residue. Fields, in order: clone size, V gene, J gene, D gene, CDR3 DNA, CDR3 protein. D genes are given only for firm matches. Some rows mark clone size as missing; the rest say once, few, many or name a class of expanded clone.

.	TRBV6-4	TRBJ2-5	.	TGTGCCAGCAGTGACAAACCAGTCCAAGAGACCCAGTACTTC	CASSDKPVQETQYF
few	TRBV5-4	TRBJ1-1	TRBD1	TGTGCCAGCAGCTCCGGACAGGGGGCGCGACGAGGAAGGACTGAAGCTTTCTTT	CASSSGQGARRGRTEAFF
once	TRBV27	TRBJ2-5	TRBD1	TGTGCCAGCAGTTTATTTCAGGGGGTGCGTCAAGAGACCCAGTACTTC	CASSLFQGVRQETQYF
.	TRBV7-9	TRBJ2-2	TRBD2	TGTGCCAGCAGCTTCTCCTATACTAGCGGGAGCTCTAACACCGGGGAGCTGTTTTTT	CASSFSYTSGSSNTGELFF
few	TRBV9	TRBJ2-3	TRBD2	TGTGCCAGCCAGATGAGCGGGAGCCCGGGAGATACGCAGTATTTT	CASQMSGSPGDTQYF
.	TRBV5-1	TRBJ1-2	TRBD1	TGCGCCAGCAGCCCGGGACAGGGGGCCGGAACTATTAACTATGGCTACACCTTC	CASSPGQGAGTINYGYTF
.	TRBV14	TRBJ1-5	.	TGTGCCAGCAGCCAAGCCACGGTTGGGCCCCAGCATTTT	CASSQATVGPQHF
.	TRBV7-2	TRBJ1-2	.	TGTGCCAGCAGCTTAGCTTACAGGGACTATGGCTACACCTTC	CASSLAYRDYGYTF
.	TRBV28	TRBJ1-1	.	TGTGCCAGCAGTTTGAGTCGAACTGAAGCTTTCTTT	CASSLSRTEAFF
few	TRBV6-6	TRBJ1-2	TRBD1	TGTGCCAGCAGTCCGCCCGGGACAGGGGAAGGCGGCTACACCTTC	CASSPPGTGEGGYTF
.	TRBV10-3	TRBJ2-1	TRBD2	TGTGCCATCAGTGAGTCGACTAGCGGGAGGTATGGGAATGAGCAGTTCTTC	CAISESTSGRYGNEQFF
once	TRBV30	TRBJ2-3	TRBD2	TGTGCCTGGAGTGCCCGGGACTATGGCCGCACAGATACGCAGTATTTT	CAWSARDYGRTDTQYF
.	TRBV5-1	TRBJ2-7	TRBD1	TGCGCCAGCAGCTTGGGACAGGGATCCTACGAGCAGTACTTC	CASSLGQGSYEQYF
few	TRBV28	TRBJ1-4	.	TGTGCCAGCAGTTTATTGAGTGAAAAACTGTTTTTT	CASSLLSEKLFF
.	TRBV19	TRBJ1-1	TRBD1	TGTGCCAGTAGGAACCCCCCGGACAGGATATCTGAAGCTTTCTTT	CASRNPPDRISEAFF
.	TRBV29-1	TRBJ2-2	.	TGCAGCGTCGAGGGGGTTGGCACCGGGGAGCTGTTTTTT	CSVEGVGTGELFF
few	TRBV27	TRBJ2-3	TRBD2	TGTGCCAGCAGTCCGGATCGACTAGCCTTCACAGATACGCAGTATTTT	CASSPDRLAFTDTQYF
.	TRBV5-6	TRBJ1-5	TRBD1	TGTGCCAGCAGCGCAGGACAGGGGATAGTCCAGCCCCAGCATTTT	CASSAGQGIVQPQHF
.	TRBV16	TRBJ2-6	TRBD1	TGTGCCAGCAGCCAAACCTTTTGGGTCGCAACAGGGGGCAGCACGGGGGCCAACGTCCTGACTTTC	CASSQTFWVATGGSTGANVLTF
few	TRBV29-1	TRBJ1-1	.	TGCAGCGTTGCGGGGGGGGGCACTGAAGCTTTCTTT	CSVAGGGTEAFF
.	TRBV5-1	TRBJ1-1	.	TGCGCCAGCAGCTTGGTTGAACTCAAAAACACTGAAGCTTTCTTT	CASSLVELKNTEAFF
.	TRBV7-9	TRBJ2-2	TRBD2	TGTGCCAGTCCGGGACTAGCGGGAGAGAACACCGGGGAGCTGTTTTTT	CASPGLAGENTGELFF
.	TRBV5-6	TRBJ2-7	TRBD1	TGTGCCAGCAGCCACGACAGGGTTAATGACGAGCAGTACTTC	CASSHDRVNDEQYF